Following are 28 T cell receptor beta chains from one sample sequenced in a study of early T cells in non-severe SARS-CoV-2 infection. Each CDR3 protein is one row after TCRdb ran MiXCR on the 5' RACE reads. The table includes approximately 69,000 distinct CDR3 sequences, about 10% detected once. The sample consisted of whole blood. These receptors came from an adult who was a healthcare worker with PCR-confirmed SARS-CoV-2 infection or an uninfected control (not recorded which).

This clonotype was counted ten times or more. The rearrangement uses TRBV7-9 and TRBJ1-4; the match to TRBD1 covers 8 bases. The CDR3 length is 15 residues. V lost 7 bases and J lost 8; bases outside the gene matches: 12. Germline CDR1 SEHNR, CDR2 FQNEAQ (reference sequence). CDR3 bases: TGTGCCAGCACCCTGACAGGGGAAGGAGAAGAAAAACTGTTTTTT. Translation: CASTLTGEGEEKLFF.

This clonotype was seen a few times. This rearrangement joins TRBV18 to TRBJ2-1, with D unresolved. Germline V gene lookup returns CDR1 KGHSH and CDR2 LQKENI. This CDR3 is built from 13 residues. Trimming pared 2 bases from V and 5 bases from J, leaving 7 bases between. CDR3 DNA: TGTGCCAGCTCACCATCCCGGAACAATGAGCAGTTCTTC. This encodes CASSPSRNNEQFF.

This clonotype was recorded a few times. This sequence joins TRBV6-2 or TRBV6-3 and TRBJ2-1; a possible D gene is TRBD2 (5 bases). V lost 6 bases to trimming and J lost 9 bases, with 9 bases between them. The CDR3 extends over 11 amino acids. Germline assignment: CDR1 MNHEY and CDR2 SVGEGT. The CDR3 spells CASSRSVEQFF. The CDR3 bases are TGTGCCAGCAGCCGTAGCGTTGAGCAGTTCTTC.

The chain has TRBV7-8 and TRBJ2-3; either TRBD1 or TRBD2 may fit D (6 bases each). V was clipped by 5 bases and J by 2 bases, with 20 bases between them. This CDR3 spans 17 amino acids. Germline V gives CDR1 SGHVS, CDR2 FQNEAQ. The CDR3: CASSQLGGTTATDTQYF. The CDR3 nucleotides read TGTGCCAGCAGCCAATTAGGGGGGACGACGGCCACAGATACGCAGTATTTT.

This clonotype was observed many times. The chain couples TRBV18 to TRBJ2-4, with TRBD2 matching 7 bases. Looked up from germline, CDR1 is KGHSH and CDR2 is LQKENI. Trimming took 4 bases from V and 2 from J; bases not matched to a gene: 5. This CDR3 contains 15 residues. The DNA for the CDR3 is TGTGCCAGCTCACTGGCAGGGACTACCAAAAACATTCAGTACTTC. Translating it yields CASSLAGTTKNIQYF.

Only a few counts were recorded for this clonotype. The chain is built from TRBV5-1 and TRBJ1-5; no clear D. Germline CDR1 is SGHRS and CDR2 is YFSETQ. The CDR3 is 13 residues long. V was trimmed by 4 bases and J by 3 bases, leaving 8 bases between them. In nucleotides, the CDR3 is TGCGCCAGCAGCCCAGACGACAATCAGCCCCAGCATTTT. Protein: CASSPDDNQPQHF.

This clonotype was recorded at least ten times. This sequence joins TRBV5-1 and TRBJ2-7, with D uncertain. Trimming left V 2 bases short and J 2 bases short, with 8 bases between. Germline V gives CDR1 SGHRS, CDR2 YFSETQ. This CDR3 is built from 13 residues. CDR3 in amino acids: CASSFTVPYEQYF. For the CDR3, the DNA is TGCGCCAGCAGCTTTACAGTCCCCTACGAGCAGTACTTC.

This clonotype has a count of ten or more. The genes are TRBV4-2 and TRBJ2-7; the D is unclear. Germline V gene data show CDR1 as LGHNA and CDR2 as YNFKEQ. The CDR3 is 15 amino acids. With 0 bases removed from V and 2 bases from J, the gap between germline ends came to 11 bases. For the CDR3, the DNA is TGTGCCAGCAGCCAAGATCGTCAGGACCCCTACGAGCAGTACTTC. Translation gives CASSQDRQDPYEQYF.

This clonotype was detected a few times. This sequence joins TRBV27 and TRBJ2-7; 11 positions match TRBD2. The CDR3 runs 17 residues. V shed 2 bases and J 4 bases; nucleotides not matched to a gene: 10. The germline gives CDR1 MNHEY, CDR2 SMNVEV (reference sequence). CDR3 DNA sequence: TGTGCCAGCAGTTTAGGGGCTAGCGGGAGGAGGGTATACGAGCAGTACTTC. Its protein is CASSLGASGRRVYEQYF.

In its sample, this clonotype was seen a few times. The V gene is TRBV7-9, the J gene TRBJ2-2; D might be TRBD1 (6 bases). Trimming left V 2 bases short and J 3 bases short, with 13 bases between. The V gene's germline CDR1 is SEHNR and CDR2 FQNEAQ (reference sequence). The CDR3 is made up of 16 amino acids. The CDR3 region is CASSLWMAGDTGELFF. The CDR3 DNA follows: TGTGCCAGCAGCTTATGGATGGCAGGGGACACCGGGGAGCTGTTTTTT.

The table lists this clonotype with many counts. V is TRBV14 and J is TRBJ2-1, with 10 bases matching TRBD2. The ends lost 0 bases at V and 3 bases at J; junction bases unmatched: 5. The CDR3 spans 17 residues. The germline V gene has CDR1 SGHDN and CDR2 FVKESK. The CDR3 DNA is TGTGCCAGCAGCCAAGATTGGGGGACTAGCGACTACAATGAGCAGTTCTTC. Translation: CASSQDWGTSDYNEQFF.

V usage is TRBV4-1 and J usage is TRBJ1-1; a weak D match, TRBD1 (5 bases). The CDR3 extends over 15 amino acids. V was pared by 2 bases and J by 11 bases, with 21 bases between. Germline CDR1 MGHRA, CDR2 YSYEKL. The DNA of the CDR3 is TGCGCCAGCAGCCAACCCACCCGGGGGTGGATGGGGGCTTTCTTT. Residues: CASSQPTRGWMGAFF.

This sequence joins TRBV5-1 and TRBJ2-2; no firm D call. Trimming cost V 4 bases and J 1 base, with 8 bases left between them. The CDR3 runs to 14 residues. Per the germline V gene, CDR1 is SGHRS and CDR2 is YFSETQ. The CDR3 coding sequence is TGCGCCAGCAGCGGAACAGTGAACACCGGGGAGCTGTTTTTT. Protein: CASSGTVNTGELFF.

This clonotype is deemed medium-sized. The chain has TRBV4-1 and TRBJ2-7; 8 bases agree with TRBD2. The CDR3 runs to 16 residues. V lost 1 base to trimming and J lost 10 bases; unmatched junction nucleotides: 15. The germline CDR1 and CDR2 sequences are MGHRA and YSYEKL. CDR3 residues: CASSQGFLAGYSPQYF. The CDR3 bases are TGCGCCAGCAGCCAAGGTTTTCTAGCGGGTTATTCGCCCCAGTACTTC.

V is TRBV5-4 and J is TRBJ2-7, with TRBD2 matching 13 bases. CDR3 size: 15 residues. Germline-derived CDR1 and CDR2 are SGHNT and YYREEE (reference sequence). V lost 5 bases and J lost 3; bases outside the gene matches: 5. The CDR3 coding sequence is TGTGCCAGCAGGCGAGGACTAGCGGGAGACTACGAGCAGTACTTC. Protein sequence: CASRRGLAGDYEQYF.

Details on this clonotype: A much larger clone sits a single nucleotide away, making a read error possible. This chain's CDR3 is CAGRKTGSNQPQHF. CDR3 sequence (DNA): TGTGCCGGCAGGAAGACAGGGAGCAATCAGCCCCAGCATTTT. The chain carries TRBV27 and TRBJ1-5, with TRBD1 identical over 7 bases. This CDR3 contains 14 residues. Germline values: CDR1 MNHEY, CDR2 SMNVEV (reference sequence).

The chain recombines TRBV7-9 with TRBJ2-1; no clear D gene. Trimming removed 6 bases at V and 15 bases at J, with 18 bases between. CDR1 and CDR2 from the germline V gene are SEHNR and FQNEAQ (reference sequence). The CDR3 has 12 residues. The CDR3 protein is CASSSEVARPFF. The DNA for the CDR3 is TGTGCCAGCAGTTCTGAGGTGGCCCGTCCGTTCTTC.

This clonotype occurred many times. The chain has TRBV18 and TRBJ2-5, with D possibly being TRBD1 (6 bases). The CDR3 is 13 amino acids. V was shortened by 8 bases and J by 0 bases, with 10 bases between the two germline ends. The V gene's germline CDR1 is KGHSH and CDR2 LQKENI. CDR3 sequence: CASARTDQETQYF. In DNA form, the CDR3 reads TGTGCCAGCGCCCGGACAGACCAAGAGACCCAGTACTTC.

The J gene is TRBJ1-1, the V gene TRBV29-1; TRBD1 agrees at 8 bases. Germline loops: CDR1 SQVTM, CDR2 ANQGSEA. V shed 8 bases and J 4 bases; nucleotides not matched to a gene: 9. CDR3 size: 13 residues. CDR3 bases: TGCAGCATCAGGGGGCGCGGGGGCACTGAAGCTTTCTTT. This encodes CSIRGRGGTEAFF. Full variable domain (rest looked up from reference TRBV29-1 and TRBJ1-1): SAVISQKPSRDICQRGTSLTIQCQVDSQVTMMFWYRQQPGQSLTLIATANQGSEATYESGFVIDKFPISRPNLTFSTLTVSNMSPEDSSIYLCSIRGRGGTEAFFGQGTRLTVV.

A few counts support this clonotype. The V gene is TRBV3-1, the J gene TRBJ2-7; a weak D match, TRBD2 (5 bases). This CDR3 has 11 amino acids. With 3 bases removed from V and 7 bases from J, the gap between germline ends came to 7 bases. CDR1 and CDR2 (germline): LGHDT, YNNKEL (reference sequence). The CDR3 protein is CASSHSGEQYF. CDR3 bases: TGTGCCAGCAGCCACTCGGGGGAGCAGTACTTC.

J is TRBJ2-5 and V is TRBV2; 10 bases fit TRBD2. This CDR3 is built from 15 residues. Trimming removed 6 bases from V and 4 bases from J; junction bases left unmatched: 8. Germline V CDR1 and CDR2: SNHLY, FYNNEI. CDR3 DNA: TGTGCCAGCAGAAAACTAGCGGGGAGCTCAGAGACCCAGTACTTC. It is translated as CASRKLAGSSETQYF.

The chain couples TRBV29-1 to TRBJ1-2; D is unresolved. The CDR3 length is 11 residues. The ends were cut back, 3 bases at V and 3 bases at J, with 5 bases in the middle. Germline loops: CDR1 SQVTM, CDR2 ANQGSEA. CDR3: CSVDVDYGYTF. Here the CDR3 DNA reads TGCAGCGTTGACGTTGACTATGGCTACACCTTC. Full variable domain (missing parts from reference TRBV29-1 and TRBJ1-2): SAVISQKPSRDICQRGTSLTIQCQVDSQVTMMFWYRQQPGQSLTLIATANQGSEATYESGFVIDKFPISRPNLTFSTLTVSNMSPEDSSIYLCSVDVDYGYTFGSGTRLTVV.

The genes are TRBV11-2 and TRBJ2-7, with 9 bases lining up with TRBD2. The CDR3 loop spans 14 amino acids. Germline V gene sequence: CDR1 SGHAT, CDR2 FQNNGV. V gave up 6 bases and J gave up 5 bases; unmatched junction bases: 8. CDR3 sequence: CASSRPGLADEQYF. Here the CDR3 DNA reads TGTGCCAGCAGTCGCCCGGGACTAGCAGACGAGCAGTACTTC.

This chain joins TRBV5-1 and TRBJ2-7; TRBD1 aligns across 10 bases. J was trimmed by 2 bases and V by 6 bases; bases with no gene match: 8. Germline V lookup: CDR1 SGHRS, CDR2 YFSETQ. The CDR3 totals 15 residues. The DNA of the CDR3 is TGCGCCAGCACCCCGGGACAGGGGAATACCTACGAGCAGTACTTC. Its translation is CASTPGQGNTYEQYF.

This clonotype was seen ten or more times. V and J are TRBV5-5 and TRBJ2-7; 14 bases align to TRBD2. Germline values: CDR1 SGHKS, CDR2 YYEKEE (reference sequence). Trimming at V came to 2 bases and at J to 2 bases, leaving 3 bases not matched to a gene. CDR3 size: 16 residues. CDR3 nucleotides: TGTGCCAGCAGCTTCGGACTAGCGGGAGGCCCCTACGAGCAGTACTTC. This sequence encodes CASSFGLAGGPYEQYF.

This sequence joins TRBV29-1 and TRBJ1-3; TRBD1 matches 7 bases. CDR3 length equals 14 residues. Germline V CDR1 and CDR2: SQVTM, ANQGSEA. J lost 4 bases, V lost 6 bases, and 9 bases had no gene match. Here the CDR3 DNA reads TGCAGCGTGACCAGACAGGGCCCAGGAAACACCATATATTTT. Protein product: CSVTRQGPGNTIYF.

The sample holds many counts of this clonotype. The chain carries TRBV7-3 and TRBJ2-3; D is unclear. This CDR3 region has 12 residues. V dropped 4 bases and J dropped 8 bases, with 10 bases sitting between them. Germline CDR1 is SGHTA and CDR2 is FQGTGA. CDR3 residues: CASSYHSGTQYF. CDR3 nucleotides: TGTGCCAGCAGCTACCACTCGGGTACGCAGTATTTT.

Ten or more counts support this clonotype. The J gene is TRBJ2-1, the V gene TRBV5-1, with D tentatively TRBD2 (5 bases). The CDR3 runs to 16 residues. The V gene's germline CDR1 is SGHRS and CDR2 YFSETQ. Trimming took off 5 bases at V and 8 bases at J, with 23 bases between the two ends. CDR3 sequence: CASRGRQATTLDEQFF. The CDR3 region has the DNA TGCGCCAGCAGAGGTAGGCAGGCGACTACTTTGGATGAGCAGTTCTTC. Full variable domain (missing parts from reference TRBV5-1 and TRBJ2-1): KAGVTQTPRYLIKTRGQQVTLSCSPISGHRSVSWYQQTPGQGLQFLFEYFSETQRNKGNFPGRFSGRQFSNSRSEMNVSTLELGDSALYLCASRGRQATTLDEQFFGPGTRLTVL.